The 13 T cell receptor beta chains below were found in one sample sequenced in a study of blood T cells in healthy people across ages. It was with a sample-barcoded 5' primer and a J-beta primer mix that a second PCR of roughly 6 to 11 cycles was run. Using its own MiXCR run on the 5' RACE reads, TCRdb lists one record per CDR3 protein. This table has about 600,000 distinct CDR3 sequences, around 48% appearing once. The sample was blood. The source of these receptors is a man of 80 years or more in good health.

This clonotype appeared many times. The J gene is TRBJ2-3, the V gene TRBV6-1, with 11 bases fitting TRBD2. Germline V gene sequence: CDR1 MNHNS, CDR2 SASEGT. The trim removed 6 bases at V and 1 base at J, leaving 12 bases unmatched. The CDR3 is 18 residues long. CDR3 nucleotides: TGTGCCAGCAGCCCCGGGACTAGCGGCACGGGAGGCACAGATACGCAGTATTTT. This codes for CASSPGTSGTGGTDTQYF.

The chain carries TRBV4-2 and TRBJ2-3, with 11 bases fitting TRBD2. Per germline, CDR1 LGHNA and CDR2 YNFKEQ. The CDR3 has 15 residues. V lost 5 bases to trimming and J lost 2 bases; unmatched junction nucleotides: 3. The CDR3: CASSGLAGNTDTQYF. CDR3 DNA sequence: TGTGCCAGCAGCGGACTAGCGGGCAACACAGATACGCAGTATTTT.

This clonotype was detected a few times. The J gene is TRBJ1-6, the V gene TRBV20-1; D is possibly TRBD1 (5 bases). Germline lookup yields CDR1 DFQATT and CDR2 SNEGSKA (reference sequence). This CDR3 has 14 residues. V was shortened by 1 base and J by 5 bases, with 9 bases between the two germline ends. CDR3 residues: CSARAQVDNSPLHF. In DNA form, the CDR3 reads TGCAGTGCTAGAGCACAGGTCGATAATTCACCCCTCCACTTT.

The chain recombines TRBV5-1 with TRBJ1-2; 8 nucleotides line up with TRBD1. The CDR3 has 14 amino acids. Per the germline V gene, CDR1 is SGHRS and CDR2 is YFSETQ. The junction had 3 bases not matched to a gene; V was cut back by 2 bases and J by 3 bases. The CDR3 DNA is TGCGCCAGCAGCTTACAGGGGGTCGACTATGGCTACACCTTC. Protein product: CASSLQGVDYGYTF.

This rearrangement joins TRBV20-1 to TRBJ2-5, with TRBD1 as a possible D gene (5 bases). This CDR3 has 13 residues. Germline CDR1 is DFQATT and CDR2 is SNEGSKA (reference sequence). V dropped 1 base and J dropped 4 bases, with 10 bases sitting between them. CDR3 coding DNA: TGCAGTGCTAGAGGGGGCACGGGAGAGACCCAGTACTTC. Translation: CSARGGTGETQYF.

V gene TRBV5-1 combines with J gene TRBJ2-3; D is perhaps TRBD2 (7 bases). V lost 4 bases to trimming and J lost 2 bases, with 17 bases between them. Germline V gives CDR1 SGHRS, CDR2 YFSETQ. CDR3 size: 16 residues. The CDR3 here is CASSPGGPRPTDTQYF. CDR3 sequence (DNA): TGCGCCAGCAGCCCCGGGGGGCCGCGTCCCACAGATACGCAGTATTTT.

The chain couples TRBV4-1 to TRBJ2-3; 7 bases fit TRBD1. Germline CDR1 and CDR2: MGHRA and YSYEKL. The J segment lost 6 bases and the V segment lost 3 bases, leaving 9 bases of the junction unmatched. The CDR3 totals 15 residues. CDR3 loop: CASSQQTGTVDTQYF. The CDR3 DNA is TGCGCCAGCAGCCAGCAAACCGGGACAGTCGATACGCAGTATTTT.

In this sample, this clonotype turned up many times. This sequence may be a read error, since a much larger clone differs from it by one base. This chain uses TRBV6-5 with TRBJ2-3; perhaps TRBD1 as D (5 bases). Germline V gene lookup returns CDR1 MNHEY and CDR2 SVGAGI. Deletions cut 5 bases from V and 5 bases from J, with 14 bases between. The CDR3 length is 14 residues. Here the CDR3 reads CASSASGWEDTQYF. In DNA, the CDR3 is TGTGCCAGCAGTGCTTCAGGGTGGGAAGATACGCAGTATTTT.

The V gene is TRBV2, the J gene TRBJ2-5; 10 bases line up with TRBD1. The ends lost 4 bases at V and 4 bases at J; junction bases unmatched: 9. The germline V gene has CDR1 SNHLY and CDR2 FYNNEI. This CDR3 has 16 residues. CDR3 sequence: CASSGSGTGVGETQYF. In DNA form, the CDR3 reads TGTGCCAGCAGTGGTTCCGGGACAGGGGTCGGAGAGACCCAGTACTTC.

This clonotype showed up just a few times. The chain has TRBV4-3 and TRBJ2-7, with TRBD1 matching 9 bases. Trimming took 1 base from V and 3 from J; bases not matched to a gene: 10. This CDR3 region has 17 residues. The germline CDR1 and CDR2 sequences are LGHNA and YSLEER. CDR3 loop: CASSQVGPGQGGYEQYF. CDR3 sequence (DNA): TGCGCCAGCAGCCAAGTGGGGCCGGGACAGGGTGGCTACGAGCAGTACTTC.

This clonotype turned up a few times. The chain is built from TRBV20-1 and TRBJ1-5, with 7 bases lining up with TRBD1. This CDR3 region has 14 residues. Germline loops: CDR1 DFQATT, CDR2 SNEGSKA (reference sequence). V lost 4 bases, J lost 3 bases, and 6 bases stayed unmatched. CDR3: CSATIRGDNQPQHF. The CDR3 coding sequence is TGCAGTGCTACCATCAGGGGGGACAATCAGCCCCAGCATTTT.

The chain has TRBV9 and TRBJ1-2; 7 nucleotides match TRBD1. This CDR3 is built from 15 residues. Germline CDR1 reads SGDLS; CDR2 reads YYNGEE. V lost 2 bases, J lost 5 bases, and 9 bases stayed unmatched. CDR3 amino acids: CASSVAPGQFYGYTF. DNA of the CDR3: TGTGCCAGCAGCGTTGCTCCGGGACAGTTTTATGGCTACACCTTC.

The chain joins TRBV25-1 to TRBJ2-7; perhaps D is TRBD1 or TRBD2 (5 bases each). Germline CDR1 reads MGHDK; CDR2 reads SYGVNS. The CDR3 runs to 13 residues. V dropped 1 base and J dropped 5 bases, with 9 bases sitting between them. This CDR3 is CASSELGVHEQYF. The CDR3 DNA reads TGTGCCAGCAGTGAATTGGGGGTCCACGAGCAGTACTTC.